A selection of T cell receptor beta chains follows, all from one sample in a study of T cell repertoires in cytomegalovirus infection. These TCRs are of unknown antigen specificity. TCRdb recomputed calls from the reads with MiXCR, one row per CDR3 protein. This table holds over 100,000 distinct CDR3 sequences, 29% found once. The sample here was CD8+ T cells from cultured PBMCs, taken from culture after CMV antigen stimulation. Receptors originate from a human donor in good health (CMV status not recorded). Some clones in this sample may be carry-over from other donors' samples. CDR3s include the opening cysteine and the closing phenylalanine or tryptophan.

CDR3 | V | length
CATSTNRGEQYF | TRBV15 | 12
CAGQGGFGKLFF | TRBV2 | 12
CASSHSGNNEQFF | TRBV4-1 | 13
CASITFLLRETQYF | TRBV6-1 | 14
CASSAWTGELFF | TRBV2 | 12
CSVDDRSYTF | TRBV29-1 | 10
CASSLTRVDEQFF | TRBV27 | 13
CASSLVQGAVGQETQYF | TRBV7-2 | 17
CASRLAGGQETQYF | TRBV4-1 | 14
CSVGGETQYF | TRBV29-1 | 10
CASSYPLADLTDTQYF | TRBV6-2/TRBV6-3 | 16
CASSMTSGGSNEQFF | TRBV19 | 15
CASSSRAHQTSYNEQFF | TRBV12-3/TRBV12-4 | 17
CASSQELANYEQYF | TRBV4-1 | 14
CASRTRGGLEAFF | TRBV5-6 | 13
CASSYLGGLNTEAFF | TRBV6-2/TRBV6-3 | 15
CASSPGGVYNEQFF | TRBV7-7 | 14
CSANRDGGIYGYTF | TRBV20-1 | 14
CASWGSGELFF | TRBV12-3/TRBV12-4 | 11
CASSQDATSYEQYF | TRBV9 | 14
CASSGRTSGGNSSYNEQFF | TRBV11-3 | 19
CASSLPTGTVKQYF | TRBV11-2 | 14